This TCR beta chain was observed in a study of T cells in localized non-small cell lung cancer (dated by TCRdb to the early 2020s). Regarding the complete study: The study analyzed T cell repertoires of about 230 early-stage NSCLC patients, comparing tumors and uninvolved tumor-adjacent lungs. The cohort was made up of fewer than 250 treatment-naive NSCLC patients whose localized lung tumors had been resected. A mean age of approximately 66 years was recorded for the NSCLC patients, of whom more than 120 were male and more than 85 were female. What the research found in general, with its limitations: Higher T cell density in blood was associated with longer overall survival, whereas higher clonality in adjacent lung was associated with shorter survival. Uninvolved tumor-adjacent lung showed the highest T cell clonality, higher than tumor, which suggests more focused antigenic responses in the uninvolved tumor-adjacent lung. Because multi-region tumor sequencing was not done, intratumor heterogeneity could not be ruled out. Because the study design was exploratory, TCR variables were selected using unadjusted p-values without false-discovery rate correction. A median of around 57 of the top 100 tumor clones turned up in the paired uninvolved adjacent lung, and roughly 28 of those clones also ranked among the top 100 of that same adjacent lung.

From the cysteine up to the phenylalanine, the CDR3 has a length of 16 residues. Of all the DNA, just the CDR3 is kept, 48 bases in frame from base 1. Based on the germline V gene, the CDR1 and CDR2 sequences are MGHRA and YSYEKL. At the junction V is shortened by 0 bases and J by 6 bases, with 14 bases in between. At diagnosis, tumor, uninvolved tumor-adjacent lung and peripheral blood were collected and then preserved as a mix of FFPE and fresh-frozen material. For TCR repertoire profiling, blood samples were analyzed in the form of peripheral blood mononuclear cells. TCR beta CDR3 regions were sequenced from DNA using the immunoSEQ Assay. In the paper's pipeline: T cell density was computed as TCR beta template counts normalized to usable DNA estimated by amplifying housekeeping genes. Richness was estimated using the preseqR package, with extrapolation to 400,000 templates for PBMC samples and to 120,000 templates for tissue samples. Clonality was taken to be one minus Pielou's evenness. Differential abundance testing on productive amino-acid clonotypes, with a minimum total count of 5 and an alpha of 0.1, was used to identify tissue-enriched TCRs. The Jaccard Index and the Morisita Overlap Index were used to quantify repertoire overlap between compartments. GLIPH clustered TCR beta CDR3s with public tetramer-defined viral CDR3s; viral motifs required at least three viral sequences plus V-gene enrichment. TCRdb provides this immuneACCESS table in a form limited to in-frame rearrangements. Some clones are lacking; in checked studies, under half of them reflect an unresolved V gene, and why the rest are absent is not known. V, J and clone size were drawn from that table, and D and trimming were deduced from the DNA. This sample has around 41,000 clones in its table, and about 88% of those were observed once. Of the sample, less than 9% is held by the ten largest clones.

Points on this clone: The antigen it binds to is not known. Base qualities are not at hand, and no much larger clone is one base apart.

This sequence originates from a woman aged 18 to 55 with stage III lung adenocarcinoma. Specimen: peripheral blood, collected before any cancer treatment. The chain links TRBV4-1 with TRBJ2-2; a tentative D match to TRBD2 spans 7 bases. For the CDR3, the sequence is CASSQEGGRASGELFF. The nucleotides are TGCGCCAGCAGCCAAGAGGGGGGGCGAGCTTCCGGGGAGCTGTTTTTT.